The rows below give T cell receptor beta chains drawn from one sample of a study of cytomegalovirus exposure and HLA in healthy donors. TCRdb's table, derived via immunoSEQ multiplex PCR, lists solely in-frame clones and lacks some. The profile covers 110,000 to 150,000 clones, with 60% to 80% appearing a single time and about 3% taken by the ten largest. Sequencing used PBMCs. These receptors all stem from a man aged 40-50 years in good health and CMV-seronegative. Both conserved end residues are part of each CDR3. A D gene is named only where the DNA matches it firmly. Clone size is not always given. Where it is, it says once, few, many or a class for expanded clones.

j_call: TRBJ2-7
clone_size: .
d_call: .
v_call: TRBV30
cdr3_aa: CAWSVLGTSYEQYF
cdr3_nt: TGTGCCTGGAGTGTACTAGGGACATCCTACGAGCAGTACTTC

j_call: TRBJ2-1
clone_size: .
d_call: TRBD2
v_call: TRBV4-1
cdr3_aa: CASSQAGGIWNEQFF
cdr3_nt: TGCGCCAGCAGCCAAGCGGGGGGGATTTGGAATGAGCAGTTCTTC

j_call: TRBJ2-3
clone_size: .
d_call: TRBD2
v_call: TRBV5-1
cdr3_aa: CASSFIGLAGGFDTQYF
cdr3_nt: TGCGCCAGCAGCTTTATAGGACTAGCGGGGGGATTCGATACGCAGTATTTT

j_call: TRBJ1-2
clone_size: .
d_call: .
v_call: TRBV7-9
cdr3_aa: CASSLSDGYTF
cdr3_nt: TGTGCCAGCAGCTTAAGCGATGGCTACACCTTC

j_call: TRBJ1-1
clone_size: .
d_call: .
v_call: TRBV19
cdr3_aa: CASSIAGTRGTEAFF
cdr3_nt: TGTGCCAGTAGTATAGCAGGGACCCGGGGGACTGAAGCTTTCTTT

j_call: TRBJ1-5
clone_size: .
d_call: TRBD1
v_call: TRBV5-1
cdr3_aa: CASSPGTGGNQPQHF
cdr3_nt: TGCGCCAGCAGCCCGGGGACAGGGGGCAATCAGCCCCAGCATTTT

j_call: TRBJ2-7
clone_size: once
d_call: TRBD2
v_call: TRBV2
cdr3_aa: CASSDREATSGGRQYF
cdr3_nt: TGTGCCAGCAGTGACCGGGAAGCGACTAGCGGGGGGCGGCAGTACTTC

j_call: TRBJ1-4
clone_size: .
d_call: TRBD1
v_call: TRBV28
cdr3_aa: CASSKTGYSEKLFF
cdr3_nt: TGTGCCAGCAGCAAGACAGGGTATAGTGAAAAACTGTTTTTT

j_call: TRBJ1-3
clone_size: .
d_call: .
v_call: TRBV5-5
cdr3_aa: CASSLSGGGNTIYF
cdr3_nt: TGTGCCAGCAGCTTGTCCGGGGGAGGAAACACCATATATTTT

j_call: TRBJ1-3
clone_size: .
d_call: .
v_call: TRBV7-2
cdr3_aa: CASRLGGGNTIYF
cdr3_nt: TGTGCCAGCCGCCTCGGGGGTGGAAACACCATATATTTT

j_call: TRBJ2-1
clone_size: .
d_call: TRBD1
v_call: TRBV11-1
cdr3_aa: CASSPISGTGGNNEQFF
cdr3_nt: TGTGCCAGCAGCCCCATCTCCGGGACAGGGGGCAACAATGAGCAGTTCTTC

j_call: TRBJ2-7
clone_size: .
d_call: TRBD1
v_call: TRBV4-3
cdr3_aa: CASSQTRQGYIHEQYF
cdr3_nt: TGCGCCAGCAGCCAGACCAGACAGGGATACATCCACGAGCAGTACTTC

j_call: TRBJ2-1
clone_size: few
d_call: TRBD2
v_call: TRBV7-8
cdr3_aa: CASSTSGSYNEQFF
cdr3_nt: TGTGCCAGCTCCACTAGCGGATCCTACAATGAGCAGTTCTTC

j_call: TRBJ2-4
clone_size: once
d_call: .
v_call: TRBV27
cdr3_aa: CASSNTGTKNIQYF
cdr3_nt: TGTGCCAGCAGCAACACCGGGACAAAAAACATTCAGTACTTC

j_call: TRBJ1-2
clone_size: .
d_call: TRBD1
v_call: TRBV6-1
cdr3_aa: CASSEAPGTGGLPYGYTF
cdr3_nt: TGTGCCAGCAGTGAAGCGCCCGGGACAGGGGGCCTTCCCTATGGCTACACCTTC

j_call: TRBJ1-6
clone_size: many
d_call: TRBD1
v_call: TRBV9
cdr3_aa: CASSVQGGGNSPLHF
cdr3_nt: TGTGCCAGCAGCGTACAGGGGGGTGGCAATTCACCCCTCCACTTT

j_call: TRBJ2-2
clone_size: once
d_call: .
v_call: TRBV29-1
cdr3_aa: CSVETNGPGNTGELFF
cdr3_nt: TGCAGCGTTGAAACGAATGGTCCAGGTAACACCGGGGAGCTGTTTTTT

j_call: TRBJ2-5
clone_size: .
d_call: TRBD1
v_call: TRBV4-2
cdr3_aa: CASSQGQGIETQYF
cdr3_nt: TGTGCCAGCAGCCAGGGACAGGGCATCGAGACCCAGTACTTC

j_call: TRBJ1-4
clone_size: few
d_call: TRBD1
v_call: TRBV6-6
cdr3_aa: CASSSRQGGNEKLFF
cdr3_nt: TGTGCCAGCAGTTCCCGACAGGGGGGAAATGAAAAACTGTTTTTT

j_call: TRBJ2-3
clone_size: few
d_call: .
v_call: TRBV5-5
cdr3_aa: CASSTATASTDTQYF
cdr3_nt: TGTGCCAGCAGCACCGCGACAGCCAGCACAGATACGCAGTATTTT

j_call: TRBJ2-3
clone_size: .
d_call: TRBD2
v_call: TRBV28
cdr3_aa: CASSLSRAAGGSTDTQYF
cdr3_nt: TGTGCCAGCAGTTTAAGCCGAGCAGCGGGGGGGAGCACAGATACGCAGTATTTT

j_call: TRBJ2-5
clone_size: .
d_call: TRBD2
v_call: TRBV5-1
cdr3_aa: CASSPGLAGGQETQYF
cdr3_nt: TGCGCCAGCAGCCCCGGACTAGCGGGGGGGCAGGAGACCCAGTACTTC

j_call: TRBJ2-7
clone_size: .
d_call: .
v_call: TRBV4-1
cdr3_aa: CASSQGGWGAVYEQYF
cdr3_nt: TGCGCCAGCAGCCAAGGAGGTTGGGGCGCCGTCTACGAGCAGTACTTC

j_call: TRBJ1-4
clone_size: .
d_call: TRBD1
v_call: TRBV5-6
cdr3_aa: CASSLKGAGSGEKLFF
cdr3_nt: TGTGCCAGCAGCTTAAAGGGGGCAGGGTCGGGTGAAAAACTGTTTTTT

j_call: TRBJ1-6
clone_size: once
d_call: TRBD1
v_call: TRBV4-2
cdr3_aa: CASSQELFGTGGSYNSPLHF
cdr3_nt: TGTGCCAGCAGCCAAGAGCTATTTGGGACAGGGGGCTCCTATAATTCACCCCTCCACTTT

j_call: TRBJ1-5
clone_size: .
d_call: TRBD1
v_call: TRBV27
cdr3_aa: CASRLTGNNQPQHF
cdr3_nt: TGTGCCAGCAGATTGACAGGGAACAATCAGCCCCAGCATTTT

j_call: TRBJ2-3
clone_size: .
d_call: TRBD2
v_call: TRBV2
cdr3_aa: CANPTSRTDTQYF
cdr3_nt: TGTGCCAACCCGACTAGCCGCACCGATACGCAGTATTTT

j_call: TRBJ2-7
clone_size: .
d_call: .
v_call: TRBV7-2
cdr3_aa: CASSRGIAYEQYF
cdr3_nt: TGTGCCAGCAGTCGAGGAATAGCCTACGAGCAGTACTTC

j_call: TRBJ2-7
clone_size: .
d_call: TRBD2
v_call: TRBV5-1
cdr3_aa: CASSLEGGGYEQYF
cdr3_nt: TGCGCCAGCAGCTTGGAGGGCGGGGGTTACGAGCAGTACTTC

j_call: TRBJ2-3
clone_size: .
d_call: TRBD2
v_call: TRBV4-2
cdr3_aa: CASSQGTSGGSDTQYF
cdr3_nt: TGTGCCAGCAGCCAAGGGACTAGCGGGGGGTCGGATACGCAGTATTTT

j_call: TRBJ1-2
clone_size: .
d_call: .
v_call: TRBV19
cdr3_aa: CASSIEQSINYGYTF
cdr3_nt: TGTGCCAGTAGTATCGAACAGAGTATTAACTATGGCTACACCTTC

j_call: TRBJ1-1
clone_size: few
d_call: .
v_call: TRBV4-3
cdr3_aa: CASSQDSRVDTEAFF
cdr3_nt: TGCGCCAGCAGCCAAGATTCCAGGGTAGACACTGAAGCTTTCTTT

j_call: TRBJ1-3
clone_size: .
d_call: .
v_call: TRBV5-4
cdr3_aa: CASSFGGVALDSGNTIYF
cdr3_nt: TGTGCCAGCAGCTTTGGCGGGGTTGCCCTTGACTCTGGAAACACCATATATTTT

j_call: TRBJ2-5
clone_size: .
d_call: .
v_call: TRBV29-1
cdr3_aa: CSVGQLQETQYF
cdr3_nt: TGCAGCGTGGGACAACTCCAAGAGACCCAGTACTTC

j_call: TRBJ2-1
clone_size: .
d_call: TRBD2
v_call: TRBV5-1
cdr3_aa: CASSTLAGPSYNEQFF
cdr3_nt: TGCGCCAGCAGCACACTAGCGGGGCCGTCCTACAATGAGCAGTTCTTC

j_call: TRBJ1-1
clone_size: .
d_call: TRBD1
v_call: TRBV6-5
cdr3_aa: CASRRTGGTEAFF
cdr3_nt: TGTGCCAGCAGGCGGACAGGGGGCACTGAAGCTTTCTTT

j_call: TRBJ2-3
clone_size: few
d_call: TRBD2
v_call: TRBV11-3
cdr3_aa: CASSPTLSGGAGDTQYF
cdr3_nt: TGTGCCAGCAGCCCAACCCTTAGCGGGGGGGCCGGGGATACGCAGTATTTT

j_call: TRBJ2-7
clone_size: .
d_call: .
v_call: TRBV2
cdr3_aa: CASTPGDSYEQYF
cdr3_nt: TGTGCCAGCACCCCAGGTGATTCCTACGAGCAGTACTTC

j_call: TRBJ2-3
clone_size: .
d_call: .
v_call: TRBV11-2
cdr3_aa: CASSSGTLLEGDTQYF
cdr3_nt: TGTGCCAGCAGCTCCGGGACACTACTTGAGGGAGATACGCAGTATTTT

j_call: TRBJ1-2
clone_size: once
d_call: .
v_call: TRBV10-3
cdr3_aa: CAISDATDGYTF
cdr3_nt: TGTGCCATCAGTGATGCGACTGATGGCTACACCTTC

j_call: TRBJ1-2
clone_size: .
d_call: TRBD1
v_call: TRBV7-9
cdr3_aa: CASSPRGNEGYTF
cdr3_nt: TGTGCCAGCAGCCCCAGGGGGAATGAAGGCTACACCTTC

j_call: TRBJ1-4
clone_size: few
d_call: .
v_call: TRBV25-1
cdr3_aa: CASSEYVPGSNEKLFF
cdr3_nt: TGTGCCAGCAGTGAATACGTGCCAGGATCTAATGAAAAACTGTTTTTT

j_call: TRBJ1-2
clone_size: .
d_call: TRBD1
v_call: TRBV11-2
cdr3_aa: CASSPDRVGYTF
cdr3_nt: TGTGCCAGCAGCCCAGACAGGGTCGGCTACACCTTC

j_call: TRBJ1-3
clone_size: .
d_call: .
v_call: TRBV4-3
cdr3_aa: CASSQDSSGNTIYF
cdr3_nt: TGCGCCAGCAGCCAAGACAGCTCTGGAAACACCATATATTTT

j_call: TRBJ2-5
clone_size: .
d_call: .
v_call: TRBV4-1
cdr3_aa: CASSVSAQGGMTQYF
cdr3_nt: TGCGCCAGCAGCGTTAGCGCTCAGGGGGGAATGACCCAGTACTTC